By proportion, the clone carrying this T cell receptor (beta chain) is medium-sized. Its target is not known. Trimming shortened V by 4 bases and J by 4 bases, and 14 bases separated the two germline ends. Looked up from germline, CDR1 is MNHEY and CDR2 is SVGEGT. This CDR3 is 15 amino acids long. These data come from a study of glioma-infiltrating T cells. General observations from the study: CDR3 overlap between tissue and blood was very small. Gliomas, especially low-grade, showed above-expected tissue-blood divergence; non-neoplastic patients showed below.

Amplification of TCR alpha and beta CDR3 regions from RNA used iRepertoire nested multiplex PCR. One-step reverse transcription and amplification started from approximately 100-400 ng of tissue mRNA or PBMC total RNA. TCRdb passed the multiplex PCR reads through MiXCR, listing each CDR3 protein once. In the table there are roughly 16,000 distinct CDR3 sequences, 55% to 75% of which are singletons. The chain carries TRBV6-2 or TRBV6-3 and TRBJ1-5; a weak D match, TRBD1 (5 bases). This TCR was sampled from a human donor with low-grade glioma or glioblastoma, undergoing nonglioma brain surgery, or in good health (not recorded which). The sample taken for sequencing was glioma tissue, nonneoplastic brain tissue, or PBMCs (not recorded which). The CDR3 bases are TGTGCCAGCAGTTGGGGGGAAGGAATAAATCAGCCCCAGCATTTT. This translates into CASSWGEGINQPQHF.